The rows below give T cell receptor beta chains drawn from one sample of a study of blood T cell repertoires in COVID-19. Libraries were prepared by immunoSEQ multiplex PCR; TCRdb keeps only in-frame clonotypes and omits some of them. The sample lists around 15,000 clones; roughly 85% were seen once. Sequencing was performed on peripheral blood. The source of these receptors is a man aged 35 to 55 with active or convalescent COVID-19. The CDR3 runs from the conserved cysteine through the conserved F or W. A D gene is named only where the DNA matches it firmly. Some rows mark clone size as missing; the rest say once, few, many or name a class of expanded clone.

TRBV25-1,NA,NA,TRBJ2-7,CASSVGARYEQYF,TGTGCCAGCAGTGTAGGGGCTCGGTACGAGCAGTACTTC
TRBV19,NA,NA,TRBJ1-1,CASSTPHSVNTEAFF,TGTGCCAGTAGTACACCCCATTCAGTGAACACTGAAGCTTTCTTT
TRBV9,NA,NA,TRBJ1-2,CASSVDVEGYGYTF,TGTGCCAGCAGCGTAGACGTTGAGGGCTATGGCTACACCTTC
TRBV29-1,NA,NA,TRBJ1-5,CSVTMEDQPQHF,TGCAGCGTTACGATGGAGGATCAGCCCCAGCATTTT
TRBV10-1,TRBD1,NA,TRBJ2-7,CASSTGQGDEQYF,TGCGCCAGCAGTACTGGACAGGGCGACGAGCAGTACTTC
TRBV18,NA,NA,TRBJ1-2,CASSPGLYGYTF,TGTGCCAGCTCACCCGGTTTGTATGGCTACACCTTC
TRBV7-6,TRBD2,NA,TRBJ2-7,CASSQPRGGGRSYEQYF,TGTGCCAGCAGCCAACCCCGTGGGGGGGGTCGGAGCTACGAGCAGTACTTC
TRBV10-3,TRBD1,once,TRBJ1-3,CAVGDRAGNTIYF,TGTGCCGTCGGGGACAGGGCTGGAAACACCATATATTTT
TRBV7-9,TRBD1,NA,TRBJ1-2,CASSLEGAYGYTF,TGTGCCAGCAGCTTAGAGGGGGCGTATGGCTACACCTTC
TRBV29-1,TRBD1,NA,TRBJ1-4,CSVTGGFNEKLFF,TGCAGCGTAACAGGGGGGTTTAATGAAAAACTGTTTTTT
TRBV6-6,NA,NA,TRBJ2-2,CASSYGRSLTGELFF,TGTGCCAGCAGTTACGGGCGCAGCTTGACCGGGGAGCTGTTTTTT
TRBV2,NA,NA,TRBJ2-2,CASREENTGELFF,TGTGCCAGCAGAGAGGAGAACACCGGGGAGCTGTTTTTT
TRBV19,TRBD1,NA,TRBJ1-2,CASNLWTGGLDYGYTF,TGTGCCAGTAATCTGTGGACAGGGGGCTTGGACTATGGCTACACCTTC
TRBV5-6,NA,NA,TRBJ2-5,CASSLNTRETQYF,TGTGCCAGCAGCTTGAATACCAGGGAGACCCAGTACTTC
TRBV5-3,TRBD2,NA,TRBJ2-1,CARSRTSGGEQFF,TGTGCCAGAAGCAGAACTAGCGGGGGGGAACAGTTCTTC
TRBV2,NA,NA,TRBJ1-1,CASSPGDLNTEAFF,TGTGCCAGCAGCCCAGGGGATCTGAACACTGAAGCTTTCTTT
TRBV6-6,TRBD1,NA,TRBJ2-7,CASSLLPPGQGANYEQYF,TGTGCCAGCAGTCTCCTCCCCCCGGGACAGGGGGCGAATTACGAGCAGTACTTC
TRBV11-2,TRBD1,NA,TRBJ1-2,CASRQGGGLHGYTF,TGTGCCAGCAGACAAGGGGGCGGGTTGCATGGCTACACCTTC
TRBV7-2,TRBD1,NA,TRBJ1-5,CASSLVWDRVGNQPQHF,TGTGCCAGCAGCTTAGTGTGGGACAGGGTTGGCAATCAGCCCCAGCATTTT
TRBV2,TRBD1,NA,TRBJ1-3,CASRRTGRGSHWNTIYF,TGTGCCAGCAGGAGGACAGGCCGGGGCTCGCATTGGAACACCATATATTTT
TRBV6-5,TRBD1,NA,TRBJ1-1,CASRLMDRVNTEAFF,TGTGCCAGCAGACTAATGGACAGGGTGAACACTGAAGCTTTCTTT
TRBV2,NA,NA,TRBJ1-1,CASEGDTEAFF,TGTGCCAGCGAGGGGGACACTGAAGCTTTCTTT
TRBV2,TRBD2,NA,TRBJ2-1,CASSEDSGGGKQFF,TGTGCCAGCAGTGAAGATAGCGGGGGGGGCAAGCAGTTCTTC
TRBV29-1,TRBD1,NA,TRBJ1-6,CSVEERTGNSPLHF,TGCAGCGTTGAAGAGAGGACAGGCAATTCACCCCTCCACTTT
TRBV7-8,NA,NA,TRBJ2-3,CASKADRTDTQYF,TGTGCCAGCAAAGCGGACCGCACAGATACGCAGTATTTT
TRBV3-1/TRBV3-2,TRBD1,once,TRBJ1-6,CASSQGRAGQGAYNSPLHF,TGTGCCAGCAGCCAAGGTCGCGCGGGACAGGGGGCTTATAATTCACCCCTCCACTTT
TRBV15,NA,NA,TRBJ1-6,CATSRDQGFGSPLHF,TGTGCCACCAGCAGAGATCAGGGATTCGGTTCACCCCTCCACTTT
TRBV28,TRBD1,NA,TRBJ1-5,CASSLHSSGTGVRGF,TGTGCCAGCAGTTTGCATTCTTCCGGGACAGGGGTTCGGGGTTTT
TRBV28,NA,NA,TRBJ2-1,CASSLQGGGYSYNEQFF,TGTGCCAGCAGTTTACAGGGAGGGGGATATAGCTACAATGAGCAGTTCTTC
TRBV11-2,TRBD1,NA,TRBJ2-7,CASSHRDSSYEQYF,TGTGCCAGCAGCCACCGGGACAGCTCCTACGAGCAGTACTTC
TRBV12-2,NA,NA,TRBJ2-3,CASRPGLPRSTDTQYF,TGTGCAAGTCGCCCGGGACTCCCCCGGAGCACAGATACGCAGTATTTT
TRBV6-2/TRBV6-3,TRBD2,NA,TRBJ2-1,CASSQTSGAHNEQFF,TGTGCCAGCAGTCAGACTAGCGGGGCCCACAATGAGCAGTTCTTC
TRBV10-1,NA,few,TRBJ2-5,CASSEGGADGETQYF,TGCGCCAGCAGTGAGGGGGGCGCGGACGGAGAGACCCAGTACTTC
TRBV15,TRBD1,few,TRBJ2-7,CATSRENAGQGFYEQYF,TGTGCCACCAGCAGAGAGAACGCGGGACAGGGGTTTTACGAGCAGTACTTC
TRBV28,NA,NA,TRBJ1-2,CASSIGGKPNYGYTF,TGTGCCAGCAGTATAGGGGGTAAGCCCAACTATGGCTACACCTTC
TRBV7-6,NA,NA,TRBJ2-6,CASSLASYSGANVLTF,TGTGCCAGCAGCTTAGCTTCCTACTCTGGGGCCAACGTCCTGACTTTC
TRBV7-2,NA,few,TRBJ2-2,CASSSRFGGRSAGELFF,TGTGCCAGCAGCTCCCGATTTGGGGGCCGGAGCGCCGGGGAGCTGTTTTTT
TRBV27,TRBD2,NA,TRBJ2-3,CASSFGAGGTDTQYF,TGTGCCAGCAGTTTTGGGGCGGGGGGGACAGATACGCAGTATTTT
TRBV6-6,TRBD1,NA,TRBJ1-1,CASSKPGGGNTEAFF,TGTGCCAGCAGTAAACCAGGGGGCGGGAACACTGAAGCTTTCTTT
TRBV6-2/TRBV6-3,NA,NA,TRBJ1-3,CASSQQVSYGNTIYF,TGTGCCAGCAGTCAACAGGTCTCTTATGGAAACACCATATATTTT
TRBV5-1,NA,NA,TRBJ2-7,CASSWRVNYEQYF,TGCGCCAGCAGCTGGAGGGTGAACTACGAGCAGTACTTC
TRBV10-3,TRBD2,NA,TRBJ2-1,CAISESTSAGINEQFF,TGTGCCATCAGTGAGTCGACTAGCGCCGGAATCAATGAGCAGTTCTTC
TRBV3-1/TRBV3-2,NA,few,TRBJ2-5,CASSQELEGTQYF,TGTGCCAGCAGCCAAGAATTAGAGGGGACCCAGTACTTC
TRBV6-5,NA,NA,TRBJ2-7,CASRPGQNSYEQYF,TGTGCCAGCAGACCGGGACAAAACTCCTACGAGCAGTACTTC
TRBV4-1,NA,NA,TRBJ1-5,CASSQDPGGSNQPQHF,TGCGCCAGCAGCCAAGATCCGGGCGGGAGCAATCAGCCCCAGCATTTT
TRBV29-1,TRBD1,NA,TRBJ2-2,CSEMTGSTGELFF,TGCAGCGAGATGACAGGGTCTACCGGGGAGCTGTTTTTT
TRBV19,NA,NA,TRBJ1-5,CASRFVAVNQPQHF,TGTGCCAGTAGGTTCGTGGCAGTGAATCAGCCCCAGCATTTT
TRBV5-1,NA,NA,TRBJ1-4,CASSSAVNQEAGKLFF,TGCGCCAGCAGCTCCGCAGTTAATCAGGAGGCGGGAAAACTGTTTTTT
TRBV7-6,NA,NA,TRBJ1-1,CASSLQGGHTEAFF,TGTGCCAGCAGCTTACAGGGAGGACACACTGAAGCTTTCTTT